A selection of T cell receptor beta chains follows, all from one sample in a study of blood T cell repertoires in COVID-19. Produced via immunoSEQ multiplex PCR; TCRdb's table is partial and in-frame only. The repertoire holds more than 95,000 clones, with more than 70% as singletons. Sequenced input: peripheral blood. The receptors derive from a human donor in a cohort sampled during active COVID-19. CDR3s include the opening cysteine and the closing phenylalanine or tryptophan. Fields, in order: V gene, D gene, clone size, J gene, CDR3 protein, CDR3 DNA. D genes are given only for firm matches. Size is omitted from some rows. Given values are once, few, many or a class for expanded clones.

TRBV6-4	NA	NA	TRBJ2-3	CASSDAGTGTDTQYF	TGTGCCAGCAGTGACGCGGGGACGGGCACAGATACGCAGTATTTT
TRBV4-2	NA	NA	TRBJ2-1	CASSQEGGRVYNEQFF	TGTGCCAGCAGCCAAGAGGGAGGCAGGGTCTACAATGAGCAGTTCTTC
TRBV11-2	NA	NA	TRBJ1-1	CASSPLRRTEAFF	TGTGCCAGCAGCCCCCTCCGGAGGACTGAAGCTTTCTTT
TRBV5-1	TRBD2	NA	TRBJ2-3	CASSFSGTSTDTQYF	TGCGCCAGCAGCTTTAGCGGGACTAGCACAGATACGCAGTATTTT
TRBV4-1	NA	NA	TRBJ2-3	CASSQRSSAGDTQYF	TGCGCCAGCAGCCAAAGGTCATCGGCGGGAGATACGCAGTATTTT
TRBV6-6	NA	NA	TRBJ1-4	CASSIRRGEEKLFF	TGTGCCAGCAGTATCCGGAGGGGAGAGGAAAAACTGTTTTTT
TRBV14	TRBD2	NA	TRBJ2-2	CASSPGTSVTGELFF	TGTGCCAGCAGCCCCGGGACTAGCGTCACCGGGGAGCTGTTTTTT
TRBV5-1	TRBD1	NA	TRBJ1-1	CASSGQGMNTEAFF	TGCGCCAGCAGCGGACAGGGGATGAACACTGAAGCTTTCTTT
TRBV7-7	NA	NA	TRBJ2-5	CASSPRGGTQYF	TGTGCTAGCAGCCCCCGGGGTGGGACCCAGTACTTC
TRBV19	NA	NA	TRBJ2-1	CASSIVVTDEQFF	TGTGCCAGTAGTATAGTCGTAACTGATGAGCAGTTCTTC
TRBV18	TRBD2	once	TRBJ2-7	CASSPLAGGLFPYEQYF	TGTGCCAGCTCACCCCTCGCGGGAGGTCTTTTTCCCTACGAGCAGTACTTC
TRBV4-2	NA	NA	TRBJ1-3	CASSQERSSGNTIYF	TGTGCCAGCAGCCAAGAACGGAGCTCTGGAAACACCATATATTTT
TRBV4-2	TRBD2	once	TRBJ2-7	CASSQEKASGSEQYF	TGTGCCAGCAGCCAAGAAAAGGCTAGCGGGAGTGAGCAGTACTTC
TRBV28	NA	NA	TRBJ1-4	CASSLSGATNEKLFF	TGTGCCAGCAGTTTGTCCGGTGCAACTAATGAAAAACTGTTTTTT
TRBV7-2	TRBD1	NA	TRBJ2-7	CASSLVRGQSYEQYF	TGTGCCAGCAGCTTAGTACGGGGACAGTCCTACGAGCAGTACTTC
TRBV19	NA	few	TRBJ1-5	CASQRGGGNQPQHF	TGTGCCAGTCAACGGGGAGGGGGCAATCAGCCCCAGCATTTT
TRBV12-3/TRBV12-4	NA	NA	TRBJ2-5	CASSLSYQETQYF	TGTGCCAGCAGTTTGAGTTACCAAGAGACCCAGTACTTC
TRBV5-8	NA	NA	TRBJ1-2	CASSFTANLNYGYTF	TGTGCCAGCAGCTTCACAGCTAACCTTAACTATGGCTACACCTTC
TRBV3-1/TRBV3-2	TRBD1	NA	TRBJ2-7	CASSNTGGVTYEQYF	TGTGCCAGCAGCAACACAGGGGGCGTAACCTACGAGCAGTACTTC
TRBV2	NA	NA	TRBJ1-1	CASPKHGQKGVDTEAFF	TGTGCCAGCCCGAAACATGGCCAGAAGGGGGTAGACACTGAAGCTTTCTTT
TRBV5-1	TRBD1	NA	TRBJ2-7	CASSLGGTGEYQQYF	TGCGCCAGCAGCTTGGGGGGGACAGGGGAGTACCAGCAGTACTTC
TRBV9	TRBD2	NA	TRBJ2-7	CASSVTASGMSSYEQYF	TGTGCCAGCAGCGTAACAGCTAGCGGGATGAGCTCCTACGAGCAGTACTTC
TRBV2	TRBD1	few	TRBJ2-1	CASSVEGAYFNEQFF	TGTGCCAGCAGTGTCGAGGGGGCGTATTTCAATGAGCAGTTCTTC
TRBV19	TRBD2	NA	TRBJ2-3	CASSTPRKSGRGLWTDTQYF	TGTGCCAGTAGTACCCCTAGAAAGAGCGGGAGGGGGTTGTGGACAGATACGCAGTATTTT
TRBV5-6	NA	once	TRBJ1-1	CASSLERTEAFF	TGTGCCAGCAGCCTCGAGAGGACTGAAGCTTTCTTT
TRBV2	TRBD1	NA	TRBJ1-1	CARQGALTEAFF	TGTGCCAGACAGGGGGCGCTTACTGAAGCTTTCTTT
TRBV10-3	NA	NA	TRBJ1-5	CAIRTGREQPQHF	TGTGCCATCAGGACCGGGAGGGAACAGCCCCAGCATTTT
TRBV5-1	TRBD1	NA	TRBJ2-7	CASSLRQGTGEQYF	TGCGCCAGCAGCTTGAGACAGGGGACCGGCGAGCAGTACTTC
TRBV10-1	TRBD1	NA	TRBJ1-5	CASNGQVGQPQHF	TGCGCCAGCAACGGACAGGTTGGCCAGCCCCAGCATTTT
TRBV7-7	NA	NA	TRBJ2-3	CASSPLRKGRIGADTQYF	TGTGCTAGCAGCCCTTTAAGGAAGGGGAGGATCGGTGCAGATACGCAGTATTTT
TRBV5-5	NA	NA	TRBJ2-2	CASSLFDSGELFF	TGTGCCAGCAGCTTGTTTGACTCCGGGGAGCTGTTTTTT
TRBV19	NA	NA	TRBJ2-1	CASSTRVYNEQFF	TGTGCCAGTAGCACTCGGGTATACAATGAGCAGTTCTTC